Below, 8 T cell receptor beta chains from the same sample are listed, as sequenced in a study of blood T cell repertoires in COVID-19. The repertoire was sequenced with immunoSEQ multiplex PCR; TCRdb's copy has only in-frame clones and lacks some. The sample has under 45,000 clones; around 80% are singletons. Sequencing was performed on peripheral blood. The source of these receptors is a human donor in a cohort sampled during active COVID-19.

The chain combines TRBV28 with TRBJ1-2, with TRBD1 as a possible D gene (6 bases). Trimming left V 3 bases short and J 3 bases short, with 14 bases between. Germline CDR1 is MDHEN and CDR2 is SYDVKM. The CDR3 runs to 15 residues. Here the CDR3 reads CASSFWVGGDYGYTF. CDR3 nucleotide sequence: TGTGCCAGCAGTTTTTGGGTAGGGGGGGACTATGGCTACACCTTC.

The chain uses TRBV6-5 and TRBJ2-7; TRBD1 matches 7 bases. Germline lookup yields CDR1 MNHEY and CDR2 SVGAGI. V gave up 6 bases and J gave up 6 bases; unmatched junction bases: 8. This CDR3 contains 13 residues. This CDR3 reads CASRQQGRVEQYV. The CDR3 nucleotides are TGTGCCAGCAGACAACAGGGGCGAGTCGAGCAGTACGTC.

This rearrangement joins TRBV6-2 or TRBV6-3 to TRBJ2-3; 13 bases agree with TRBD2. Losses at the gene ends were 6 bases for V and 4 bases for J; bases not matched to a gene: 7. The CDR3 spans 16 residues. Germline assignment: CDR1 MNHEY and CDR2 SVGEGT. The CDR3 sequence: CASSQLAGGPADTQYF. CDR3 nucleotide sequence: TGTGCCAGCAGCCAACTAGCGGGGGGGCCAGCAGATACGCAGTATTTT.

This clone was seen a single time. J is TRBJ2-7 and V is TRBV10-3; 8 bases match TRBD1. The ends lost 4 bases at V and 6 bases at J; junction bases unmatched: 8. The CDR3 is 14 amino acids. Germline values: CDR1 ENHRY, CDR2 SYGVKD. In DNA, the CDR3 is TGTGCCATCAGTGCGGGGCAGGGGGCGATCGAGCAGTACTTC. Residues: CAISAGQGAIEQYF.

The sample holds a few counts of this clone. The V and J genes are TRBV1 and TRBJ1-1; the table's D call TRBD1 went unverified against the DNA. TRBV1 is designated a pseudogene. This CDR3 has 14 residues. The chain's CDR3 is CTSSQGTIWAEAFF. In nucleotides, the CDR3 is TGCACCAGCAGCCAAGGGACAATATGGGCTGAAGCTTTCTTT.

This clone was detected only once. The V call is TRBV19, the J call TRBJ2-5, with 13 bases fitting TRBD2. The length of the CDR3 is 16 residues. V gave up 7 bases and J gave up 4 bases; unmatched junction bases: 9. Germline CDR1 reads LNHDA; CDR2 reads SQIVND (reference sequence). Here the CDR3 reads CASTPLAGGPLETQYF. CDR3 DNA sequence: TGTGCCAGTACCCCACTAGCGGGGGGGCCTTTAGAGACCCAGTACTTC.

This clone was recorded once. The chain has TRBV5-1 and TRBJ1-1; 9 bases map to TRBD1. J gave up 10 bases and V 0 bases, and 7 bases lay outside the gene matches. Per germline, CDR1 SGHRS and CDR2 YFSETQ. The CDR3 has 14 residues. In DNA, the CDR3 is TGCGCCAGCAGCTTGGAAGGACAGGGGAGGGTAGCTTTCTTT. It specifies CASSLEGQGRVAFF. Full variable domain (outside the CDR3, taken from reference TRBV5-1 and TRBJ1-1): KAGVTQTPRYLIKTRGQQVTLSCSPISGHRSVSWYQQTPGQGLQFLFEYFSETQRNKGNFPGRFSGRQFSNSRSEMNVSTLELGDSALYLCASSLEGQGRVAFFGQGTRLTVV.

This rearrangement joins TRBV3-1 (or the pseudogene TRBV3-2) to TRBJ1-2; 9 bases agree with TRBD1. Germline trimming cut 0 bases from V and 8 bases from J; bases unmatched to any gene: 10. CDR1 is LGHDT, CDR2 YNNKEL, per germline (reference sequence). CDR3 length equals 16 residues. CDR3 region: CASSQDLDRGPRGYTF. The DNA for the CDR3 is TGTGCCAGCAGCCAAGATTTGGACAGGGGCCCCAGGGGCTACACCTTC.